This TCR beta chain was identified during a study of T cell repertoires in cytomegalovirus infection. Study details: CMV epitopes, recently identified HLA-C-restricted and well-studied HLA-B-restricted, were used. Matching HLA type, along with CMV infection, was indicated by public TCR beta signatures.

This clonotype was seen at least ten times. Its antigen is as yet unknown. TCRdb analysed the reads with MiXCR anew, one entry per CDR3 protein. The table lists 700,000 to 950,000 distinct CDR3 sequences, roughly 33% of them singletons. Overall study findings and caveats: HLA-C-restricted TCR beta clonotypes specific for CMV led the ex vivo response. Cumulated frequencies of public TCR beta families served to identify carriers of CMV plus the relevant HLA.

This CDR3 region has 16 residues. CDR1 DFQATT and CDR2 SNEGSKA come from the germline V gene (reference sequence). V lost 1 base, J lost 3 bases, and 5 bases stayed unmatched. The sequencing used cultured CD8+ T cells from PBMCs, collected from culture after CMV antigen stimulation. The chain combines TRBV20-1 with TRBJ2-2; 10 bases agree with TRBD1. This TCR was recovered from a human donor in good health (CMV status not recorded). Some clones in this sample may be carry-over from other donors' samples. CDR3 sequence: CSARGQGAGDTGELFF. The CDR3 DNA is TGCAGTGCTAGAGGACAGGGGGCGGGCGACACCGGGGAGCTGTTTTTT.